Listed here are 3 T cell receptor beta chains from one sample, sequenced in a study of shared clonotypes between healthy human individuals. The repertoire was sequenced with immunoSEQ multiplex PCR; TCRdb's copy has only in-frame clones and lacks some. Of fewer than 1.6 million clones listed, less than 99% are singletons. The sequenced sample was naive CD4+ T cells sorted from blood. Subset denoted: CD45RA+ positively selected. Source of these receptors: a young man in good health.

Remarks on this clone: Other nucleotide sequences from this sample produce the same CDR3. This sequence joins TRBV5-1 and TRBJ1-3, with a weak D call TRBD1 (6 bases). Looked up from germline, CDR1 is SGHRS and CDR2 is YFSETQ. V lost 0 bases and J lost 4, with 8 bases in between. This CDR3 region has 14 residues. As DNA, the CDR3 is TGCGCCAGCAGCTTGGGGACAGAAGGAAACACCATATATTTT. As protein: CASSLGTEGNTIYF. The full variable domain, completed using reference TRBV5-1 and TRBJ1-3, is KAGVTQTPRYLIKTRGQQVTLSCSPISGHRSVSWYQQTPGQGLQFLFEYFSETQRNKGNFPGRFSGRQFSNSRSEMNVSTLELGDSALYLCASSLGTEGNTIYFGEGSWLTVV.

This clone was observed once. The chain carries TRBV6-1 and TRBJ2-1, with 8 nucleotides matching TRBD2. J lost 4 bases, V lost 8 bases, and 4 bases had no gene match. The germline V gene has CDR1 MNHNS and CDR2 SASEGT. This CDR3 has 13 residues. The CDR3 coding sequence is TGTGCCAGCCGGGAGGGCCGGTACAATGAGCAGTTCTTC. This sequence encodes CASREGRYNEQFF.

The V call is TRBV18, the J call TRBJ2-7; 14 nucleotides align to TRBD2. The ends lost 6 bases at V and 4 bases at J; junction bases unmatched: 8. There are 16 residues in the CDR3. Germline V gives CDR1 KGHSH, CDR2 LQKENI. The CDR3 reads CASSLGTSGSLYEQYF. The CDR3 DNA reads as TGTGCCAGCTCCCTCGGGACTAGCGGGAGTTTATACGAGCAGTACTTC.